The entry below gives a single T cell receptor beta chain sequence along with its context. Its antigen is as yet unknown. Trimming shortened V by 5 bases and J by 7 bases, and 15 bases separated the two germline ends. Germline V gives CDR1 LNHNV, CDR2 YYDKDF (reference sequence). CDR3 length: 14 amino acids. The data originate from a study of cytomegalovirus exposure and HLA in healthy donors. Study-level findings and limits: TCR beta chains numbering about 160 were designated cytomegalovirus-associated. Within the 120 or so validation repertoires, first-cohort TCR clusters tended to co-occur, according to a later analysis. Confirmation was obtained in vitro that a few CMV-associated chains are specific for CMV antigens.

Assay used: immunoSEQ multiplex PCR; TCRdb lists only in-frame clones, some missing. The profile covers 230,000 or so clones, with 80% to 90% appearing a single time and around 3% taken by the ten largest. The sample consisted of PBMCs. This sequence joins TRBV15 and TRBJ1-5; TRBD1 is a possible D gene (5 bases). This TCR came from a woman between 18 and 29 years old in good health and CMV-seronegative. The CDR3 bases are TGTGCCACCAGCGGGGGAGGAAGAGACCAGCCCCAGCATTTT. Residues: CATSGGGRDQPQHF.